The next 16 T cell receptor beta chains were all read from a single sample in a study of siplizumab effects on memory and regulatory T cells. TCRdb keeps only in-frame clones here, not all; method: immunoSEQ multiplex PCR. The data contain 100,000 or so clones, about 95% of them singletons. Input material: non-Treg CD4+ T cells sorted from blood. The receptor source for this set is a human donor in good health.

This chain joins TRBV11-1 and TRBJ2-1; TRBD1 aligns across 12 bases. The CDR3 covers 18 residues. Germline lookup yields CDR1 SGHAT and CDR2 FQDESV (reference sequence). V shed 3 bases and J 6 bases; nucleotides not matched to a gene: 12. In nucleotides, the CDR3 is TGTGCCAGCAGCTTGGGACAGGGGGCTTACTCGGCCCCCAATGAGCAGTTCTTC. It specifies CASSLGQGAYSAPNEQFF.

This clone showed up just once. This chain uses TRBV5-1 with TRBJ2-1; 8 nucleotides match TRBD2. CDR1 is SGHRS, CDR2 YFSETQ, per germline. This CDR3 spans 15 amino acids. V was clipped by 4 bases and J by 7 bases; unmatched bases: 10. The CDR3 sequence is CASSPEERERNEQFF. The CDR3 coding sequence is TGCGCCAGCAGCCCCGAGGAGCGGGAGCGTAATGAGCAGTTCTTC.

This rearrangement joins TRBV2 to TRBJ1-2; TRBD1 might be the D (5 bases). The germline V and J ends were trimmed by 3 bases and 4 bases, with 12 bases remaining between them. The CDR3 has 14 amino acids. Germline CDR1 and CDR2: SNHLY and FYNNEI. CDR3 nucleotides: TGTGCCAGCAGTGATTCCAGGGTCGGCTATGGCTACACCTTC. This translates into CASSDSRVGYGYTF.

V gene TRBV12-5 combines with J gene TRBJ2-3; the match to TRBD1 covers 7 bases. The trim removed 4 bases at V and 7 bases at J, leaving 17 bases unmatched. The length of the CDR3 is 17 residues. CDR1 and CDR2 from the germline V gene are LGHNT and FRNRAP. Here the CDR3 reads CASGYAAGQDRAHTQYF. CDR3 nucleotides: TGTGCTAGTGGTTACGCAGCTGGACAAGACAGGGCCCATACGCAGTATTTT.

The rearrangement uses TRBV7-3 and TRBJ2-5; TRBD2 matches at 11 bases. Germline V gene data show CDR1 as SGHTA and CDR2 as FQGTGA. The CDR3 runs 20 residues. V lost 5 bases and J lost 5; bases outside the gene matches: 22. The CDR3 sequence is CASSPPKGARASGRRETQYF. The CDR3 DNA is TGTGCCAGCAGCCCTCCCAAGGGGGCGAGGGCTAGCGGGAGGCGGGAGACCCAGTACTTC.

The chain links TRBV7-9 to TRBJ2-1; TRBD2 matches at 7 bases. With V trimmed by 0 bases and J by 5 bases, 1 base remained unmatched. The CDR3 consists of 14 residues. Germline CDR1 is SEHNR and CDR2 is FQNEAQ (reference sequence). The CDR3 here is CASSLAGGNNEQFF. CDR3 nucleotide sequence: TGTGCCAGCAGCTTAGCGGGAGGGAACAATGAGCAGTTCTTC.

This chain links TRBV18 with TRBJ2-7; D uncertain. Trimming cost V 2 bases and J 7 bases, with 15 bases left between them. This CDR3 has 14 amino acids. Germline V CDR1 and CDR2: KGHSH, LQKENI. The CDR3 region is CASSPSGQFGEQYF. CDR3 nucleotide sequence: TGTGCCAGCTCACCATCTGGGCAATTCGGGGAGCAGTACTTC. Supplemented by reference TRBV18 and TRBJ2-7, the full variable domain reads NAGVMQNPRHLVRRRGQEARLRCSPMKGHSHVYWYRQLPEEGLKFMVYLQKENIIDESGMPKERFSAEFPKEGPSILRIQQVVRGDSAAYFCASSPSGQFGEQYFGPGTRLTVT.

This chain joins TRBV6-1 and TRBJ2-2; D ambiguous. The CDR3 has 11 amino acids. Trimming shortened V by 0 bases and J by 14 bases, and 7 bases separated the two germline ends. Germline lookup yields CDR1 MNHNS and CDR2 SASEGT. DNA of the CDR3: TGTGCCAGCAGTGAAGCGTTGAATCTGTTTTTT. Protein product: CASSEALNLFF.

The chain carries TRBV28 and TRBJ1-2, with TRBD1 as a possible D gene (5 bases). Germline V gene sequence: CDR1 MDHEN, CDR2 SYDVKM. The CDR3 consists of 11 residues. V dropped 5 bases and J dropped 5 bases, with 6 bases sitting between them. The CDR3: CASSGGYGYTF. In nucleotides, the CDR3 is TGTGCCAGCAGTGGGGGGTATGGCTACACCTTC.

The V and J genes are TRBV15 and TRBJ2-5; tentative D call: TRBD2 (5 bases). CDR3 size: 12 residues. V lost 4 bases and J lost 4, with 7 bases in between. Germline CDR1 LNHNV, CDR2 YYDKDF (reference sequence). As DNA, the CDR3 is TGTGCCACCAGCAACGAGGGAGAGACCCAGTACTTC. Amino acid sequence: CATSNEGETQYF.

This chain joins TRBV6-4 and TRBJ2-1, with TRBD2 matching 10 bases. The length of the CDR3 is 14 residues. Germline V gives CDR1 MRHNA, CDR2 SNTAGT. The trim removed 3 bases at V and 9 bases at J, leaving 5 bases unmatched. The CDR3 DNA sequence: TGTGCCAGCAGTGAAAAGCGGGGGGGCGGTGAGCAGTTCTTC. Translated: CASSEKRGGGEQFF.

The J gene is TRBJ2-2, the V gene TRBV7-2; 7 bases align to TRBD1. This CDR3 spans 14 amino acids. Trimming at V came to 3 bases and at J to 4 bases, leaving 2 bases not matched to a gene. Germline loops: CDR1 SGHTA, CDR2 FQGNSA. The CDR3 nucleotides read TGTGCCAGCAGCTTCCCAGGGGGCACCGGGGAGCTGTTTTTT. Protein: CASSFPGGTGELFF.

Written as DNA, the CDR3 is TGTGCCTGGAGAGCCGGGACAGCTAGACAAGAGACCCAGTACTTC. Protein sequence: CAWRAGTARQETQYF. The V call is TRBV30, the J call TRBJ2-5; 7 bases are shared with TRBD1. Germline V gene data show CDR1 as GTSNPN and CDR2 as SVGIG (reference sequence). After removal of 3 bases from V and 2 bases from J, the junction contained 9 bases not matched to a gene. The CDR3 runs to 15 residues.

The CDR3 DNA is TGTGCCAGCAGCGTAGGGTCCCTAGCTGCCGCTGGTGCCCAGTACTTC. This translates into CASSVGSLAAAGAQYF. The V and J genes are TRBV9 and TRBJ2-5, with D possibly TRBD2 on 5 matching bases. Germline V CDR1 and CDR2: SGDLS, YYNGEE. The ends were cut back, 0 bases at V and 9 bases at J, with 21 bases in the middle. The CDR3 sequence is 16 residues long.

The chain joins TRBV29-1 to TRBJ1-1; TRBD1 matches at 8 bases. CDR1 SQVTM and CDR2 ANQGSEA come from the germline V gene. The CDR3 consists of 14 residues. Germline trimming cut 7 bases from V and 1 base from J; bases unmatched to any gene: 8. The CDR3 here is CSGMAGGPNTEAFF. DNA for the CDR3: TGCAGCGGTATGGCAGGGGGCCCGAACACTGAAGCTTTCTTT.

This CDR3 is CASSLIRTGLGQYF. CDR3 nucleotide sequence: TGTGCCAGCAGTTTAATCAGGACGGGGCTCGGGCAGTACTTC. This chain uses TRBV28 with TRBJ2-7; D is possibly TRBD1 or TRBD2 (5 bases each). Per germline, CDR1 MDHEN and CDR2 SYDVKM. The CDR3 totals 14 residues. V shed 2 bases and J shed 9 bases, with 17 bases lying between them.